The TCR beta chain described here comes from a study of Ad26.COV2.S vaccination and SARS-CoV-2 variants (dated by TCRdb to 2020 to 2022). Broadly, across the study: The specificity and breadth of SARS-CoV-2-reactive T cell receptors after Ad26.COV2.S vaccination were assessed by TCRbeta repertoire sequencing. The TCR-sequenced set comprised around 30 samples: roughly 19 Ad26.COV2.S vaccine recipients, 5 placebo recipients and 8 SARS-CoV-2 convalescent individuals.

Sequences LNHDA (CDR1) and SQIVND (CDR2) are obtained from the germline V gene (reference sequence). V is pared back by 1 base and J by 2 bases, with 9 bases lying between the germline termini. From cysteine to phenylalanine, the CDR3 is 14 amino acids long. Solely the CDR3 DNA is kept, with 42 bases framed from the first base. Taken with the paper, the label for time point translates to: individuals recovered from natural SARS-CoV-2 infection. TCRbeta CDR3 regions were sequenced with the immunoSEQ Assay. After extraction, genomic DNA underwent amplification by bias-controlled multiplex PCR, followed by high-throughput sequencing. The paper's processing steps were these. Collapsing and filtering of sequences were performed to quantify the absolute abundance of each unique TCRbeta CDR3 region. Usable DNA was measured by amplifying reference genes present in all nucleated cells, and TCRbeta template counts were normalized to that usable DNA to estimate T cell fraction. Repertoire TCRs were annotated as SARS-CoV-2-specific when V gene, CDR3 amino acid sequence and J gene were exactly matched to a known reactive TCR set. MIRA supplied the reference SARS-CoV-2 TCR set, which was filtered for enrichment in COVID-19-positive ImmuneCODE repertoires so that public or cross-reactive TCRs were removed. Using the MIRA antigens, annotated TCRs were further analysed by specific ORF or by position within an ORF. Depth was the summed frequency of annotated unique rearrangements, while breadth was defined as annotated unique rearrangements over total unique productive rearrangements. Group comparisons of TCR breadth used two-sided Wilcoxon rank-sum tests. Drawn from immuneACCESS, this table holds only the in-frame rearrangements with V and J called that TCRdb kept. Clones are partly lost; checked studies trace under half to an unresolved V gene and leave the rest unexplained. That table gives V, J and clone size, and the DNA gave D and trimming. In all, the sample holds about 180,000 clones, and roughly 89% of those were seen once. The ten largest clones capture more than 4.5% of the sample.

Results the study describes overall, beyond this receptor: Compared with placebo recipients, Ad26.COV2.S recipients showed higher spike-specific TCR breadth (P = 0.0014). Comparable non-spike TCR breadth was observed between vaccine and placebo recipients, consistent with only spike being contained in the vaccine. The authors noted that the TCR breadth and depth analyses may have underestimated total T cell responses. After vaccination, substantial breadth of spike-specific CD8+ and CD4+ T cell responses was reported.

Comments on this clone: It lacks a known antigen. Per-nucleotide qualities are absent, and no much larger clonotype sits a single base away.

The TCR comes from a human donor who had recovered from COVID-19. The sample consisted of peripheral blood, taken after recovery from COVID-19. The V gene is TRBV19 and the J gene is TRBJ2-7; TRBD2 is perhaps the D gene, given 5 matching bases. CDR3 protein: CASSIGNSAYEQYF. The bases are TGTGCCAGTAGTATAGGTAATAGCGCCTACGAGCAGTACTTC.